The TCR beta chain described here comes from a study of radiotherapy plus CTLA-4 blockade in lung cancer. General study points: Blood-borne expansion of tumor-derived TCR clones followed radiotherapy plus ipilimumab.

The germline V gene has CDR1 LNHDA and CDR2 SQIVND (reference sequence). The CDR3 has 15 amino acids. V lost 4 bases and J lost 4, with 14 bases in between. With regard to this clone: Its antigen remains unknown.

Measured with immunoSEQ multiplex PCR; TCRdb has only the in-frame clones, and not every one. The repertoire consists of about 59,000 clones, with around three quarters occurring once and the leading ten covering around 8.8%. V usage is TRBV19 and J usage is TRBJ1-5; D not resolved. This material consisted of peripheral blood, taken from a patient treated with radiotherapy plus ipilimumab. This receptor was identified in a human donor with non-small cell lung cancer whose response to radiotherapy plus ipilimumab could not be evaluated. CDR3: CASSTQPQPNQPQHF. In DNA, the CDR3 is TGTGCCAGTAGTACTCAACCACAGCCAAATCAGCCCCAGCATTTT.